This TCR beta chain was captured in a study of cytomegalovirus exposure and HLA in healthy donors. J lost 4 bases, V lost 3 bases, and 13 bases had no gene match. The CDR3 loop spans 18 amino acids. Germline loops: CDR1 WSHSY, CDR2 SAAADI. Broader study findings: Cytomegalovirus association was listed for about 150 TCR beta chains. Within the data, a cluster of highly shared sequence variants was likely a sequencing artifact.

This clone has more than one count but fewer than ten. Its antigen is unknown. A multiplex PCR was run with 60 Vbeta primers and 13 Jbeta primers. Sequencing used immunoSEQ multiplex PCR; TCRdb keeps in-frame clones, though not all of them. The sample holds roughly 120,000 clones, 81% seen once. This chain uses TRBV10-2 with TRBJ2-5; 11 nucleotides agree with TRBD2. The TCR originated in a woman younger than 45 in good health and CMV-seronegative. Sequences were obtained from PBMCs. The CDR3 here is CASSELAGAPSYRETQYF. CDR3 nucleotide sequence: TGCGCCAGCAGTGAACTAGCGGGAGCGCCAAGCTATCGAGAGACCCAGTACTTC.